These 24 T cell receptor beta chains came from one sample sequenced in a study of PD-L1 blockade in urothelial cancer. Only in-frame clones appear in the TCRdb table, and some are missing; sequencing was by immunoSEQ multiplex PCR. The sample lists about 51,000 clones; 70% to 90% were seen once. Time point given: peripheral blood 6 weeks after treatment start. The sample here was PBMCs, taken around atezolizumab (anti-PD-L1) treatment. These receptors were collected from a man aged 55 to 70 with urothelial cancer.

This chain joins TRBV5-1 and TRBJ1-2, with 11 bases fitting TRBD1. This CDR3 comprises 14 residues. V lost 4 bases to trimming and J lost 7 bases; unmatched junction nucleotides: 6. CDR1 and CDR2 from the germline V gene are SGHRS and YFSETQ. CDR3 nucleotides: TGCGCCAGCAGCCCCGGACAGGGGGCATCTGGCTACACCTTC. This encodes CASSPGQGASGYTF.

There are a few counts of this clone. The chain combines TRBV7-6 with TRBJ1-1; a possible D gene is TRBD1 (6 bases). The CDR3 sequence is 15 residues long. V shed 5 bases and J shed 3 bases, with 16 bases lying between them. The V gene's germline CDR1 is SGHVS and CDR2 FNYEAQ. CDR3 loop: CASSRLTGLYTEAFF. The CDR3 DNA follows: TGTGCCAGCAGCCGGCTTACAGGGTTGTACACTGAAGCTTTCTTT.

V is TRBV19 and J is TRBJ2-7; 10 bases align to TRBD1. The germline V gene encodes CDR1 LNHDA and CDR2 SQIVND (reference sequence). V was clipped by 0 bases and J by 4 bases; unmatched bases: 6. This CDR3 is 16 amino acids long. In nucleotides, the CDR3 is TGTGCCAGTAGTATAGATCCGTGGACAGGGGGTTACGAGCAGTACTTC. It is translated as CASSIDPWTGGYEQYF.

CDR3 region: CASSLTGGETQYF. In nucleotides, the CDR3 is TGCGCCAGCAGCTTGACAGGGGGAGAGACCCAGTACTTC. This chain connects TRBV5-1 to TRBJ2-5; 8 bases fit TRBD1. Germline V gene sequence: CDR1 SGHRS, CDR2 YFSETQ. The CDR3 has 13 amino acids. With V trimmed by 1 base and J by 4 bases, 0 bases remained unmatched.

This clone is judged medium-sized. This chain joins TRBV7-9 and TRBJ1-6, with a weak D call TRBD1 (5 bases). Looked up from germline, CDR1 is SEHNR and CDR2 is FQNEAQ (reference sequence). V was cut by 4 bases and J by 2 bases, with 18 bases left in between. The CDR3 has 18 residues. The CDR3 region has the DNA TGTGCCAGCAGCTCCCCACGACACCAAGGGGCCTATAATTCACCCCTCCACTTT. It codes for CASSSPRHQGAYNSPLHF.

The chain carries TRBV28 and TRBJ1-2; 7 bases line up with TRBD1. This CDR3 spans 13 amino acids. Germline V gives CDR1 MDHEN, CDR2 SYDVKM. V lost 5 bases and J lost 5; bases outside the gene matches: 5. The CDR3 here is CASSDRDGYGYTF. CDR3 in DNA: TGTGCCAGCAGTGACAGGGACGGGTATGGCTACACCTTC.

The chain is built from TRBV19 and TRBJ1-3; tentative D call: TRBD1 (5 bases). CDR3 length equals 15 residues. V lost 11 bases and J lost 0, with 17 bases in between. Germline assignment: CDR1 LNHDA and CDR2 SQIVND (reference sequence). CDR3 amino acids: CAARRGDYSGNTIYF. The DNA for the CDR3 is TGTGCCGCCAGGCGGGGGGACTACTCTGGAAACACCATATATTTT.

The V call is TRBV29-1, the J call TRBJ2-3, with 7 nucleotides matching TRBD2. The CDR3 loop spans 15 amino acids. The germline V gene has CDR1 SQVTM and CDR2 ANQGSEA. V lost 4 bases, J lost 2 bases, and 9 bases stayed unmatched. DNA of the CDR3: TGCAGCGTTGCCGAGGGTGGGGGGGTCACAGATACGCAGTATTTT. It specifies CSVAEGGGVTDTQYF.

This chain connects TRBV5-4 to TRBJ1-1; the D gene is possibly TRBD1 (6 bases). Germline CDR1 reads SGHNT; CDR2 reads YYREEE (reference sequence). The CDR3 length is 14 residues. Trimming took off 2 bases at V and 2 bases at J, with 10 bases between the two ends. The CDR3 region is CASSFATGNTEAFF. In DNA, the CDR3 is TGTGCCAGCAGCTTCGCGACAGGAAACACTGAAGCTTTCTTT.

This clone was observed a handful of times. The J gene is TRBJ2-5, the V gene TRBV30, with a possible D match to TRBD1 (6 bases). V was cut by 2 bases and J by 6 bases, with 10 bases left in between. The germline V gene has CDR1 GTSNPN and CDR2 SVGIG (reference sequence). The CDR3 runs 12 residues. Here the CDR3 DNA reads TGTGCCTGGAGTTCCAGGGGAAAGACCCAGTACTTC. This encodes CAWSSRGKTQYF.

This clone appeared once. The chain links TRBV12-5 to TRBJ2-1; 15 bases map to TRBD2. V was pared by 5 bases and J by 7 bases, with 12 bases of the junction left unmatched. This CDR3 is 18 amino acids long. Germline V gives CDR1 LGHNT, CDR2 FRNRAP. The CDR3 reads CASGDRGLAGGVGNEQFF. Here the CDR3 DNA reads TGTGCTAGTGGTGACCGGGGACTAGCGGGGGGCGTAGGGAATGAGCAGTTCTTC. The full variable domain, its missing parts supplied by reference TRBV12-5 and TRBJ2-1, is DARVTQTPRHKVTEMGQEVTMRCQPILGHNTVFWYRQTMMQGLELLAYFRNRAPLDDSGMPKDRFSAEMPDATLATLKIQPSEPRDSAVYFCASGDRGLAGGVGNEQFFGPGTRLTVL.

The V gene is TRBV14, the J gene TRBJ2-7; 10 bases line up with TRBD1. Germline-derived CDR1 and CDR2 are SGHDN and FVKESK. V was pared by 4 bases and J by 4 bases, with 7 bases of the junction left unmatched. The CDR3 length is 15 residues. The CDR3 reads CASSPQTGGVYEQYF. The CDR3 nucleotides read TGTGCCAGCAGCCCCCAGACAGGGGGCGTGTACGAGCAGTACTTC.

The chain is built from TRBV11-2 and TRBJ1-1, with 8 bases lining up with TRBD1. The CDR3 sequence is 15 residues long. Per the germline V gene, CDR1 is SGHAT and CDR2 is FQNNGV. The trim removed 3 bases at V and 4 bases at J, leaving 7 bases unmatched. CDR3 loop: CASSFLQGVGTEAFF. Here the CDR3 DNA reads TGTGCCAGCAGCTTTCTACAGGGGGTCGGCACTGAAGCTTTCTTT.

This clone was detected only a few times. This chain's CDR3 is CASLHAGGFTEAFF. The CDR3 DNA reads as TGTGCCAGTTTACATGCAGGGGGCTTCACTGAAGCTTTCTTT. The J gene is TRBJ1-1, the V gene TRBV19; 8 bases agree with TRBD1. Germline trimming cut 8 bases from V and 4 bases from J; bases unmatched to any gene: 9. The germline CDR1 and CDR2 sequences are LNHDA and SQIVND (reference sequence). CDR3 length: 14 residues.

This chain links TRBV7-2 with TRBJ2-1; 10 bases map to TRBD2. The ends lost 4 bases at V and 3 bases at J; junction bases unmatched: 3. The CDR3 loop spans 15 amino acids. Germline V CDR1 and CDR2: SGHTA, FQGNSA. As DNA, the CDR3 is TGTGCCAGCAGCTCTAGGACTAGCGGCTACAATGAGCAGTTCTTC. Protein product: CASSSRTSGYNEQFF.

V gene TRBV6-5 combines with J gene TRBJ2-7; 11 nucleotides match TRBD2. The CDR3 is 15 amino acids. Looked up from germline, CDR1 is MNHEY and CDR2 is SVGAGI. V lost 0 bases to trimming and J lost 6 bases; unmatched junction nucleotides: 4. The CDR3 DNA reads TGTGCCAGCAGTTACTCGAGGGGACTAGCGGCCGAGCAGTACTTC. Protein product: CASSYSRGLAAEQYF.

The chain recombines TRBV9 with TRBJ2-5; 9 bases agree with TRBD2. CDR1 and CDR2 from the germline V gene are SGDLS and YYNGEE. The junction had 5 bases not matched to a gene; V was cut back by 4 bases and J by 4 bases. The length of the CDR3 is 14 residues. CDR3 sequence: CASSFVTSGETQYF. The CDR3 DNA follows: TGTGCCAGCAGCTTCGTGACTAGCGGAGAGACCCAGTACTTC. The full variable domain, with the rest looked up from reference TRBV9 and TRBJ2-5, is DSGVTQTPKHLITATGQRVTLRCSPRSGDLSVYWYQQSLDQGLQFLIQYYNGEERAKGNILERFSAQQFPDLHSELNLSSLELGDSALYFCASSFVTSGETQYFGPGTRLLVL.

V gene TRBV4-2 combines with J gene TRBJ2-1, with D possibly being TRBD1 (6 bases). The CDR3 covers 16 residues. Per the germline V gene, CDR1 is LGHNA and CDR2 is YNFKEQ. Trimming stripped 0 bases from V and 5 bases from J, with 14 bases between. CDR3 nucleotide sequence: TGTGCCAGCAGCCAAGATGGGGAGACAGGTCACAATGAGCAGTTCTTC. Translation: CASSQDGETGHNEQFF.

V gene TRBV28 combines with J gene TRBJ1-4, with 9 bases lining up with TRBD1. The V gene's germline CDR1 is MDHEN and CDR2 SYDVKM. The CDR3 has 17 amino acids. J gave up 0 bases and V 5 bases, and 7 bases lay outside the gene matches. The CDR3, as DNA: TGTGCCAGCAGTCCTTCGACAGGGGGGGCAACTAATGAAAAACTGTTTTTT. It is translated as CASSPSTGGATNEKLFF.

V gene TRBV6-1 combines with J gene TRBJ1-1, with TRBD1 identical over 7 bases. The junction had 10 bases not matched to a gene; V was cut back by 6 bases and J by 6 bases. Germline V lookup: CDR1 MNHNS, CDR2 SASEGT. The CDR3 has 14 residues. The CDR3 DNA sequence: TGTGCCAGCAGAAAGCCGGAGGGGGCCTCTGAAGCTTTCTTT. It translates to CASRKPEGASEAFF.

The rearrangement joins TRBV6-5 to TRBJ2-7; 9 bases agree with TRBD1. CDR3 length: 14 residues. J was trimmed by 5 bases and V by 6 bases; bases with no gene match: 8. The V gene's germline CDR1 is MNHEY and CDR2 SVGAGI. CDR3 residues: CASSLKGQGHEQYF. The CDR3 DNA is TGTGCCAGCAGCCTTAAAGGACAGGGGCACGAGCAGTACTTC.

This chain joins TRBV19 and TRBJ1-5; no firm D call. The germline CDR1 and CDR2 sequences are LNHDA and SQIVND (reference sequence). This CDR3 spans 15 amino acids. V gave up 5 bases and J gave up 6 bases, with 17 bases separating them. CDR3: CASSLSGGSVQPQHF. CDR3 nucleotides: TGTGCCAGTAGTCTATCAGGAGGGTCGGTTCAGCCCCAGCATTTT.

Of note for this clone: The same CDR3 arises from other DNA sequences in this sample as well. The chain recombines TRBV14 with TRBJ2-7, with 12 bases that match TRBD2. V gave up 4 bases and J gave up 0 bases; unmatched junction bases: 4. Germline V gene sequence: CDR1 SGHDN, CDR2 FVKESK. The CDR3 loop spans 16 amino acids. The CDR3 DNA sequence: TGTGCCAGCAGCCTTGGACTAGCGGGGCTCTCCTACGAGCAGTACTTC. Translated: CASSLGLAGLSYEQYF.

This rearrangement joins TRBV11-2 to TRBJ1-1, with 11 bases lining up with TRBD1. The CDR3 runs 16 residues. Germline V CDR1 and CDR2: SGHAT, FQNNGV. V trimming: 4 bases; J trimming: 4 bases; junction bases outside the gene matches: 8. CDR3 sequence (DNA): TGTGCCAGCAGCTGGACAGGGGGCTCCGCGGGCACTGAAGCTTTCTTT. Protein sequence: CASSWTGGSAGTEAFF.